Listed below are T cell receptor beta chains from one sample, sequenced in a study of OX40 agonist ivuxolimab in advanced cancers. TCRdb keeps only in-frame clones here, not all; method: immunoSEQ multiplex PCR. The sample lists around 140,000 clones, about 92% occurring once. Sequencing was performed on CD4+ or CD8+ T cells sorted from blood, taken in a trial of the OX40 agonist ivuxolimab. These receptor sequences come from an adult with an advanced solid tumor such as melanoma, head and neck, liver or kidney cancer. CDR3s include the opening cysteine and the closing phenylalanine or tryptophan. A D gene is named only where the DNA matches it firmly. Rows give clone size only sometimes, using once, few, many, or a class for an expanded clone.

TRBJ2-7	TRBV18	.	TRBD1	TGTGCCAGCTCATACAGGGGGGTCTACTACGAGCAGTACTTC	CASSYRGVYYEQYF
TRBJ2-1	TRBV10-3	once	TRBD2	TGTGCCATCAGGACTAGCGGGAGGGCCGGGAGCCACAATGAGCAGTTCTTC	CAIRTSGRAGSHNEQFF
TRBJ2-7	TRBV5-1	.	TRBD1	TGCGCCAGCAGCGACGACAGGGCCTCCTACGAGCAGTACTTC	CASSDDRASYEQYF
TRBJ2-2	TRBV5-8	.	.	TGTGCCAGCAGCCTGGGGCTGGGGGACACCGGGGAGCTGTTTTTT	CASSLGLGDTGELFF
TRBJ1-1	TRBV27	.	.	TGTGCCAGCAGTCTTCAGATGAACACTGAAGCTTTCTTT	CASSLQMNTEAFF
TRBJ2-3	TRBV28	.	TRBD2	TGTGCCAGCAGTTTCCGGAGGGGCGGGAGGGCCTTTGGAGGAGATACGCAGTATTTT	CASSFRRGGRAFGGDTQYF
TRBJ2-2	TRBV5-6	.	.	TGTGCCAGCAGCTTGGCCTCAAGGGTGGGGAGCACCGGGGAGCTGTTTTTT	CASSLASRVGSTGELFF
TRBJ2-1	TRBV9	.	.	TGTGCCAGCAGCGTAGATCGGGGTGAGCAGTTCTTC	CASSVDRGEQFF
TRBJ2-7	TRBV7-3	once	.	TGTGCCCCTCTCGGCGAGCAGTACTTC	CAPLGEQYF
TRBJ2-7	TRBV9	.	.	TGTGCCAGCAGCGTAGACCTCGGGAGCTACGAGCAGTACTTC	CASSVDLGSYEQYF
TRBJ2-2	TRBV5-1	.	.	TGCGCCAGCAGCTTGGCAGCAAACACCGGGGAGCTGTTTTTT	CASSLAANTGELFF
TRBJ2-5	TRBV9	.	.	TGTGCCAGCAGCGTAGGTTCTTGGCAAGAGACCCAGTACTTC	CASSVGSWQETQYF
TRBJ1-2	TRBV7-2	.	.	TGTGCCAGCAGCCCAGCGGGGGGGGTTTTGGGCTACACCTTC	CASSPAGGVLGYTF
TRBJ2-7	TRBV27	.	TRBD2	TGTGCCAGCAGTTTATCGCGGCGGGAGCTACCCTACGAGCAGTACTTC	CASSLSRRELPYEQYF
TRBJ2-1	TRBV7-7	.	TRBD2	TGTGCTAGCAGCCCAGGGACTAGCGGGAATGAGCAGTTCTTC	CASSPGTSGNEQFF
TRBJ2-1	TRBV7-6	.	TRBD2	TGTGCCAGCAGCCCGGGACTAGCGGGAGCGGGATACAATGAGCAGTTCTTC	CASSPGLAGAGYNEQFF